What follows are 5 T cell receptor beta chains derived from one specimen sequenced in a study of OX40 agonist ivuxolimab in advanced cancers. Generated by immunoSEQ multiplex PCR, the TCRdb table keeps only in-frame clones and is missing some. This sample has tens of thousands of clones, with 80% found just once. The sample here was CD4+ or CD8+ T cells sorted from blood, taken in a trial of the OX40 agonist ivuxolimab. Source of these receptors: an adult with an advanced solid tumor such as melanoma, head and neck, liver or kidney cancer.

This clone was seen only once. The chain employs TRBV19 and TRBJ2-5, with D hard to call. CDR1 and CDR2 (germline): LNHDA, SQIVND (reference sequence). With 5 bases removed from V and 1 base from J, the gap between germline ends came to 8 bases. The CDR3 has 13 amino acids. CDR3 coding DNA: TGTGCCAGTAGTTTGACACCCCAAGAGACCCAGTACTTC. As protein: CASSLTPQETQYF.

The V and J genes are TRBV6-5 and TRBJ2-1; 7 nucleotides line up with TRBD2. CDR3 size: 15 residues. Looked up from germline, CDR1 is MNHEY and CDR2 is SVGAGI. Unmatched junction bases numbered 5, after V lost 1 base and J lost 5 bases. In DNA, the CDR3 is TGTGCCAGCAGTTACTTGACTAGCAAGAACAATGAGCAGTTCTTC. It codes for CASSYLTSKNNEQFF.

This chain links TRBV5-1 with TRBJ1-2; 9 positions agree with TRBD1. Germline V gene lookup returns CDR1 SGHRS and CDR2 YFSETQ. There are 15 residues in the CDR3. J was trimmed by 4 bases and V by 1 base; bases with no gene match: 5. CDR3 DNA sequence: TGCGCCAGCAGCTTGTCGACAGGGGGACCCTATGGCTACACCTTC. This sequence encodes CASSLSTGGPYGYTF.

The chain employs TRBV7-9 and TRBJ1-4, with 10 bases identical to TRBD1. This CDR3 has 15 amino acids. The V gene end was trimmed by 3 bases and the J gene end by 8 bases; junction bases not matched to a gene: 6. CDR1 is SEHNR, CDR2 FQNEAQ, per germline (reference sequence). In DNA form, the CDR3 reads TGTGCCAGCAGCTTCTCGAGGGACAGGGGCGAAAAACTGTTTTTT. It translates to CASSFSRDRGEKLFF.

The V gene is TRBV6-5, the J gene TRBJ1-4; D call uncertain. With 1 base removed from V and 0 bases from J, the gap between germline ends came to 6 bases. The CDR3 sequence is 15 residues long. Germline values: CDR1 MNHEY, CDR2 SVGAGI. The chain's CDR3 is CASSYLDATNEKLFF. CDR3 coding DNA: TGTGCCAGCAGTTACTTGGATGCAACTAATGAAAAACTGTTTTTT.